The TCR beta chain described here comes from a study of T cells in Graves' hyperthyroidism and ophthalmopathy. Patients counted as stable if ophthalmopathy did not develop within 18 months. Together with thyroid ultrasound, orbital computed tomography, serum thyroxine and TRAb, clinical symptoms were used for diagnoses. The source material, RNA transcripts, was used to amplify TCR beta CDR3 regions. Researchers ran a first-round RT-PCR on the TCR CDR3 using the HTBI primer set. TCRdb redid the calling of the multiplex PCR reads with MiXCR, one entry per CDR3 protein. The sample contains over 550,000 distinct CDR3 sequences, over 15% of which appear only once. This clonotype was seen a few times. The sequenced sample consisted of blood. The clonotype originates from a young woman with Graves' hyperthyroidism.

The CDR3, as DNA: TGTGCCAGCAGTGACTCGGGGCAGTTGGGCTACACCTTC. Residues: CASSDSGQLGYTF. The chain links TRBV6-4 to TRBJ1-2; weak D call: TRBD1 (5 bases). V was clipped by 0 bases and J by 8 bases, with 10 bases between them. Germline V CDR1 and CDR2: MRHNA, SNTAGT. This CDR3 comprises 13 residues.